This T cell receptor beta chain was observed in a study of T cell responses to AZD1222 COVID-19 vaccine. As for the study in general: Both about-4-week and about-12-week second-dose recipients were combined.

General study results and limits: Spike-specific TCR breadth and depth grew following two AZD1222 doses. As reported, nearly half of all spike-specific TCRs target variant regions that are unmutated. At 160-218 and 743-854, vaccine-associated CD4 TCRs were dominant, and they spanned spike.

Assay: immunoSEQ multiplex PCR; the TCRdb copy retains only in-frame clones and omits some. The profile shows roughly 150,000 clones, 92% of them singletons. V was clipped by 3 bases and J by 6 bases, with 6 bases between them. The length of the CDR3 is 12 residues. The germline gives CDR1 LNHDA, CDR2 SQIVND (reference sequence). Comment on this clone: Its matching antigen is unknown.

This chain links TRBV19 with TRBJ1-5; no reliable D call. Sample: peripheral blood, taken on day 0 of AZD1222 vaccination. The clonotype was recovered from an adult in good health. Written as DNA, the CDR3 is TGTGCCAGTAGTATGGACCGTCAGCCCCAGCATTTT. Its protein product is CASSMDRQPQHF.